The rows below give T cell receptor beta chains drawn from one sample of a study of PD-1 blockade in mismatch repair-deficient tumors. Sequencing used immunoSEQ multiplex PCR; TCRdb keeps in-frame clones, though not all of them. The sample contains about 130,000 clones, about nine tenths of which appear only once. Sequencing used peripheral blood, obtained roughly 70 weeks after starting pembrolizumab. These receptors were taken from an adult with mismatch repair-deficient cancer. CDR3s include the opening cysteine and the closing phenylalanine or tryptophan. The order of the fields is J gene, V gene, clone size, D gene, CDR3 protein, CDR3 DNA. A D gene is named only where the DNA matches it firmly. Clone size is not always given. Where it is, it says once, few, many or a class for expanded clones.

J: TRBJ2-1
V: TRBV4-1
size: NA
D: TRBD2
CDR3: CASSPDTSAHYNEQFF
DNA: TGCGCCAGCAGCCCAGACACTAGCGCACACTACAATGAGCAGTTCTTC

J: TRBJ2-7
V: TRBV5-1
size: NA
D: NA
CDR3: CASSLEAEYEQYF
DNA: TGCGCCAGCAGCTTGGAGGCAGAGTACGAGCAGTACTTC

J: TRBJ2-1
V: TRBV5-6
size: NA
D: TRBD2
CDR3: CASSGGTGGQLGEQFF
DNA: TGTGCCAGCAGCGGTGGAACGGGAGGGCAGCTGGGTGAGCAGTTCTTC

J: TRBJ2-3
V: TRBV7-8
size: NA
D: TRBD2
CDR3: CASSPRLAGPSQQYF
DNA: TGTGCCAGCAGCCCAAGACTAGCGGGACCCTCCCAGCAGTATTTT

J: TRBJ2-1
V: TRBV6-1
size: NA
D: NA
CDR3: CASSEIFRANEQFF
DNA: TGTGCCAGCAGTGAAATTTTTAGGGCCAATGAGCAGTTCTTC

J: TRBJ2-7
V: TRBV13
size: NA
D: TRBD2
CDR3: CASSSRLRAGSSYEQYF
DNA: TGTGCCAGCAGCTCCCGACTTCGAGCGGGATCCTCCTACGAGCAGTACTTC

J: TRBJ1-2
V: TRBV5-1
size: NA
D: NA
CDR3: CASSWRPEGIYGYTF
DNA: TGCGCCAGCAGCTGGCGCCCCGAGGGGATTTATGGCTACACCTTC

J: TRBJ1-2
V: TRBV7-6
size: NA
D: TRBD1
CDR3: CASSFGQGNGYTF
DNA: TGTGCCAGCAGCTTCGGACAGGGGAATGGCTACACCTTC

J: TRBJ1-1
V: TRBV30
size: NA
D: NA
CDR3: CAWIFGEVNTEAFF
DNA: TGTGCCTGGATCTTTGGAGAAGTGAACACTGAAGCTTTCTTT

J: TRBJ1-5
V: TRBV6-5
size: NA
D: NA
CDR3: CASSYMEENQPQHF
DNA: TGTGCCAGCAGTTACATGGAGGAGAATCAGCCCCAGCATTTT

J: TRBJ1-2
V: TRBV6-1
size: NA
D: NA
CDR3: CASRVNPNYGYTF
DNA: TGTGCCAGCAGGGTAAACCCTAACTATGGCTACACCTTC

J: TRBJ2-7
V: TRBV4-1
size: NA
D: TRBD1
CDR3: CASSQNRGDAYEQYF
DNA: TGCGCCAGCAGCCAGAACAGGGGCGATGCCTACGAGCAGTACTTC

J: TRBJ2-7
V: TRBV11-2
size: NA
D: TRBD2
CDR3: CASSLEGTSGTYEQYF
DNA: TGTGCCAGCAGCTTAGAAGGGACTAGCGGAACCTACGAGCAGTACTTC

J: TRBJ1-4
V: TRBV20-1
size: few
D: NA
CDR3: CSARGVEKLFF
DNA: TGCAGTGCTAGGGGGGTTGAAAAACTGTTTTTT

J: TRBJ2-1
V: TRBV10-3
size: once
D: NA
CDR3: CAISEVELPDEQFF
DNA: TGTGCCATCAGTGAAGTCGAACTCCCCGATGAGCAGTTCTTC

J: TRBJ1-5
V: TRBV28
size: NA
D: TRBD1
CDR3: CASSPRTGGHQPQHF
DNA: TGTGCCAGCAGTCCGCGGACAGGGGGCCATCAGCCCCAGCATTTT

J: TRBJ2-5
V: TRBV27
size: once
D: TRBD2
CDR3: CASSPRTSGGQETQYF
DNA: TGTGCCAGCAGTCCCCGGACTAGCGGGGGTCAAGAGACCCAGTACTTC

J: TRBJ2-7
V: TRBV30
size: NA
D: NA
CDR3: CAWSQGVVLEQYF
DNA: TGTGCCTGGAGCCAAGGGGTAGTTCTCGAGCAGTACTTC

J: TRBJ1-2
V: TRBV4-1
size: NA
D: NA
CDR3: CASSQISQGYTF
DNA: TGCGCCAGCAGCCAAATTTCTCAGGGCTACACCTTC

J: TRBJ2-7
V: TRBV5-1
size: NA
D: TRBD2
CDR3: CASSSISLSGRSTYEQYF
DNA: TGCGCCAGCAGCTCGATATCCCTTAGCGGGAGGTCCACCTACGAGCAGTACTTC

J: TRBJ2-2
V: TRBV6-4
size: NA
D: TRBD1
CDR3: CASRGQGAGELFF
DNA: TGTGCCAGCAGGGGACAGGGGGCCGGGGAGCTGTTTTTT

J: TRBJ1-5
V: TRBV19
size: NA
D: NA
CDR3: CASSIVGYWQPQHF
DNA: TGTGCCAGTAGTATTGTGGGGTATTGGCAGCCCCAGCATTTT

J: TRBJ2-1
V: TRBV19
size: NA
D: NA
CDR3: CASRVGGSREQFF
DNA: TGTGCCAGTAGAGTCGGCGGGTCCCGTGAGCAGTTCTTC

J: TRBJ2-2
V: TRBV27
size: NA
D: NA
CDR3: CASSFLQATGTGELFF
DNA: TGTGCCAGCAGTTTTTTGCAGGCTACGGGGACCGGGGAGCTGTTTTTT

J: TRBJ1-5
V: TRBV28
size: NA
D: NA
CDR3: CASSSLGPDSNQPQHF
DNA: TGTGCCAGCAGCTCGCTCGGGCCGGATAGCAATCAGCCCCAGCATTTT

J: TRBJ2-2
V: TRBV4-3
size: NA
D: NA
CDR3: CASSPLGRPGELFF
DNA: TGCGCCAGCAGCCCTCTGGGAAGGCCCGGGGAGCTGTTTTTT

J: TRBJ2-7
V: TRBV28
size: few
D: NA
CDR3: CASSLGGLEQYF
DNA: TGTGCCAGCAGTTTGGGGGGGCTCGAGCAGTACTTC

J: TRBJ2-2
V: TRBV5-1
size: NA
D: NA
CDR3: CASSFRAATGELFF
DNA: TGCGCCAGCAGCTTCCGGGCCGCCACCGGGGAGCTGTTTTTT

J: TRBJ2-7
V: TRBV7-9
size: NA
D: NA
CDR3: CASSITGLDEQYF
DNA: TGTGCCAGCAGCATTACAGGGTTAGACGAGCAGTACTTC

J: TRBJ1-2
V: TRBV6-1
size: few
D: NA
CDR3: CASGEGGYGYTF
DNA: TGTGCCAGTGGTGAAGGTGGCTATGGCTACACCTTC

J: TRBJ2-7
V: TRBV7-2
size: once
D: TRBD2
CDR3: CASGSGRALREQYF
DNA: TGTGCCAGCGGGAGCGGGAGGGCCTTGAGGGAGCAGTACTTC

J: TRBJ2-7
V: TRBV30
size: NA
D: TRBD1
CDR3: CAWSVQGGEQYF
DNA: TGTGCCTGGAGTGTACAGGGGGGAGAGCAGTACTTC